Following are 9 T cell receptor beta chains from one sample sequenced in a study of T cells in Graves' hyperthyroidism and ophthalmopathy. TCR beta CDR3 sequences were amplified from RNA transcripts. First-round RT-PCR with HTBI primers amplified the TCR CDR3 region. TCRdb re-derived calls from the multiplex PCR reads in MiXCR, one entry per CDR3 protein. The data contain nearly 750,000 distinct CDR3 sequences, 30% to 40% of them singletons. The specimen sequenced was blood. All receptors derive from a woman in her forties with Graves' hyperthyroidism.

In regard to this clonotype: With a much larger clone just one base away, this may be a read error. The chain combines TRBV7-2 with TRBJ2-7; a possible D gene is TRBD1 (6 bases). The CDR3 consists of 12 residues. Germline V CDR1 and CDR2: SGHTA, FQGNSA. CDR3 DNA sequence: TGTCCCAGCAGCTTTAAGGGGGTTGAGCAGTACTTC. Protein sequence: CPSSFKGVEQYF.

With respect to this clonotype: At one boundary the junction diverges from the germline segment, which might be a read error. The chain combines TRBV19 with TRBJ1-2; no definite D call. This CDR3 contains 13 residues. The V gene's germline CDR1 is LNHDA and CDR2 SQIVND (reference sequence). CDR3 amino acids: CASSQARGNGYTF. CDR3 DNA: TGCGCCAGCAGCCAAGCTAGAGGGAATGGCTACACCTTC.

The chain carries TRBV7-2 and TRBJ1-1; D perhaps matches TRBD1 (5 bases). V lost 2 bases to trimming and J lost 1 base, with 11 bases between them. This CDR3 comprises 15 residues. Looked up from germline, CDR1 is SGHTA and CDR2 is FQGNSA. The CDR3 DNA follows: TGTGCCAGCAGCTTATCTTTCGGGGGGAACACTGAAGCTTTCTTT. It encodes CASSLSFGGNTEAFF.

Details on this clonotype: An end of the junction differs from the germline gene, which may be a read error. The V call is TRBV19, the J call TRBJ1-5; D is ambiguous. Per germline, CDR1 LNHDA and CDR2 SQIVND (reference sequence). The length of the CDR3 is 14 residues. The CDR3 bases are TGTGCCAGTAGTCGACCGGATTTAAATCTGCCCCAGCATTTT. Translating it yields CASSRPDLNLPQHF.

The rearrangement uses TRBV5-4 and TRBJ1-2, with 8 bases fitting TRBD1. Losses at the gene ends were 5 bases for V and 6 bases for J; bases not matched to a gene: 9. The CDR3 totals 14 residues. Looked up from germline, CDR1 is SGHNT and CDR2 is YYREEE (reference sequence). The CDR3 protein is CASRPDRVSNGYTF. DNA of the CDR3: TGTGCCAGCAGACCGGACAGGGTTAGCAATGGCTACACCTTC.

There are many counts of this clonotype. Written as DNA, the CDR3 is TGTGCCAGTAGTATAGGGAGACACCTCGCGACTAACTATGGCTACACCTTC. Its protein is CASSIGRHLATNYGYTF. V gene TRBV19 combines with J gene TRBJ1-2; D is unclear. The CDR3 consists of 17 residues. Germline V gives CDR1 LNHDA, CDR2 SQIVND (reference sequence). V gave up 1 base and J gave up 0 bases, with 15 bases separating them.

The CDR3 is CASVGTNSSYEQYF. CDR3 nucleotide sequence: TGTGCCAGCGTAGGGACAAATAGCTCCTACGAGCAGTACTTC. The chain is built from TRBV10-3 and TRBJ2-7; weak D call: TRBD1 (6 bases). The V end lost 10 bases, the J end lost 0 bases, and 16 bases lay between the germline ends. The CDR3 runs to 14 residues. Per germline, CDR1 ENHRY and CDR2 SYGVKD.

This clonotype was counted at least ten times. The chain links TRBV7-2 to TRBJ2-7; 7 nucleotides line up with TRBD1. CDR1 SGHTA and CDR2 FQGNSA come from the germline V gene. The CDR3 consists of 15 residues. The V gene end was trimmed by 5 bases and the J gene end by 1 base; junction bases not matched to a gene: 8. The CDR3 loop is CASSRPGQVSYEQYF. The CDR3 DNA reads TGTGCCAGCAGCCGACCAGGACAGGTTTCCTACGAGCAGTACTTC.

J is TRBJ1-1 and V is TRBV6-6, with D maybe TRBD1 (6 bases). The CDR3 is made up of 15 amino acids. Trimming removed 8 bases from V and 5 bases from J, with 21 bases in between. Germline CDR1 is MNHNY and CDR2 is SVGAGI (reference sequence). CDR3 DNA sequence: TGTGCCAGCTGGAGGCCAGGGGCCCTGGAGACTGAAGCTTTCTTT. Its protein product is CASWRPGALETEAFF.